What follows are 5 T cell receptor beta chains derived from one specimen sequenced in a study of T cell responses to AZD1222 COVID-19 vaccine. TCRdb's copy holds only in-frame clones and misses some; the assay was immunoSEQ multiplex PCR. The repertoire has some 170,000 clones, 85% to 90% of them found once; the top ten carry more than 3.5%. Specimen: peripheral blood, collected 28 days after the second dose of the MenACWY control vaccine. The receptors derive from an adult who received the MenACWY meningococcal vaccine as a control.

The chain recombines TRBV4-3 with TRBJ2-7; 8 bases line up with TRBD1. Germline trimming cut 1 base from V and 6 bases from J; bases unmatched to any gene: 5. The CDR3 totals 14 residues. CDR1 and CDR2 (germline): LGHNA, YSLEER. This chain's CDR3 is CASSQAGGAIEQYF. The CDR3 nucleotides read TGCGCCAGCAGCCAAGCAGGGGGCGCGATCGAGCAGTACTTC.

The chain carries TRBV5-4 and TRBJ2-1; D remains ambiguous. The V end was cut by 0 bases, the J end by 3 bases, with 10 bases between. The CDR3 has 15 residues. CDR1 SGHNT and CDR2 YYREEE come from the germline V gene (reference sequence). CDR3 region: CASSLGLPVYNEQFF. The CDR3 DNA reads as TGTGCCAGCAGCTTGGGACTCCCAGTCTACAATGAGCAGTTCTTC.

In its sample, this clone was seen once. The chain employs TRBV7-9 and TRBJ2-2, with 11 bases fitting TRBD2. The V gene's germline CDR1 is SEHNR and CDR2 FQNEAQ (reference sequence). Unmatched junction bases numbered 9, after V lost 5 bases and J lost 1 base. This CDR3 region has 18 residues. The CDR3 region is CASSVPRLAGWNTGELFF. CDR3 nucleotide sequence: TGTGCCAGCAGCGTACCTAGACTAGCGGGATGGAACACCGGGGAGCTGTTTTTT.

The table lists this clone with a count of one. This chain links TRBV24-1 with TRBJ2-1, with a possible D match to TRBD1 (5 bases). In germline, CDR1 is KGHDR, CDR2 SFDVKD. With 6 bases removed from V and 5 bases from J, the gap between germline ends came to 13 bases. This CDR3 has 14 residues. The chain's CDR3 is CATSRPIGDNEQFF. The CDR3 nucleotides read TGTGCCACCAGTAGACCCATAGGGGACAATGAGCAGTTCTTC.

This clone is a singleton in its sample. V gene TRBV7-9 combines with J gene TRBJ2-1; possibly TRBD1 for D (6 bases). Trimming cost V 4 bases and J 4 bases, with 11 bases left between them. The CDR3 runs to 14 residues. Per germline, CDR1 SEHNR and CDR2 FQNEAQ (reference sequence). The CDR3 bases are TGTGCCAGCAGCTCGAGGACAGATTACAATGAGCAGTTCTTC. Protein sequence: CASSSRTDYNEQFF.